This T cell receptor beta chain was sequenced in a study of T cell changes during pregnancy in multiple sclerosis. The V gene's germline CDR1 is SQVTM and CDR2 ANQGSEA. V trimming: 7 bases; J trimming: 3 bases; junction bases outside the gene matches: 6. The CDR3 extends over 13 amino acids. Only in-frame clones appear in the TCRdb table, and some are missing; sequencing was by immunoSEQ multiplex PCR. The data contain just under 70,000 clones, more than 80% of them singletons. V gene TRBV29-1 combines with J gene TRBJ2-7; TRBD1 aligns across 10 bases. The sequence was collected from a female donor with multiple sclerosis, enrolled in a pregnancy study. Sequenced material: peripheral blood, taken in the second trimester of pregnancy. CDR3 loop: CSAGGTGVYEQYF. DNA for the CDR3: TGCAGCGCTGGAGGGACAGGGGTCTACGAGCAGTACTTC.